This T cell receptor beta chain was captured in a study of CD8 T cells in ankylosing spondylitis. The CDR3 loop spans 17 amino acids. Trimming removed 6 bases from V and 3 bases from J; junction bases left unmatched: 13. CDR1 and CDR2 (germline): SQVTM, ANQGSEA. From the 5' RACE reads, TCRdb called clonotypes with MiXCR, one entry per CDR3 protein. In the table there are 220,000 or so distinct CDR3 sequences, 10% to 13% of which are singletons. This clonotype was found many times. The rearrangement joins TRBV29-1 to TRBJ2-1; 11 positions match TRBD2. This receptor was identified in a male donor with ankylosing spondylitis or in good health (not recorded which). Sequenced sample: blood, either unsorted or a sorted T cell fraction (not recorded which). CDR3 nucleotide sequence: TGCAGCGTGAGCCGTTGGCAGGGACTAGCGGACTACAATGAGCAGTTCTTC. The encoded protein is CSVSRWQGLADYNEQFF.